Many counts were recorded for the clone carrying this T cell receptor beta chain. The entry originates in a study of naive and memory T cell subsets. Two oligonucleotides, mixed equimolar, formed the beta constant-region primer covering TRBC1 and TRBC2. An oligonucleotide with the SP2 primer and a 12-nucleotide UMI was ligated to the cDNA 3' end. Ligated cDNA was amplified by four rounds of PCR with nested alpha and beta constant-region primers and SP2. From the UMI-ligation and nested PCR reads, TCRdb called clonotypes with MiXCR, one entry per CDR3 protein. The data hold approximately 85,000 distinct CDR3 sequences, with roughly 7% observed a single time. Trimming pared 4 bases from V and 8 bases from J, leaving 11 bases between. CDR3 size: 13 residues. CDR1 and CDR2 from the germline V gene are KGHSH and LQKENI.

V is TRBV18 and J is TRBJ1-4, with a tentative D call TRBD1 (5 bases). The sequence was obtained from a human donor in good health. Sequencing used central memory CD4+ T cells from blood. The CDR3 is CASSRPEGEKLFF. For the CDR3, the DNA is TGTGCCAGCTCACGCCCAGAGGGGGAAAAACTGTTTTTT.